Below, one T cell receptor beta chain is given with its context. Its specificity is unknown. The data are from a study of CD8 T cell repertoires and HIV-1 epitope variants. Study context: Control wells had CMV/EBV/flu peptides, negative Ebola AY9, or no peptide.

Clones were read by immunoSEQ multiplex PCR, and TCRdb kept only the in-frame ones, dropping some. This sample carries some 5,000 clones, roughly two thirds of them seen once, and the ten largest clones take roughly 41%. Germline CDR1 is MDHEN and CDR2 is SYDVKM. Trimming took off 6 bases at V and 0 bases at J, with 8 bases between the two ends. The CDR3 has 13 residues. This sequence originates from a male donor with HIV. The sample consisted of cultured CD8+ T cells derived from PBMCs. The chain recombines TRBV28 with TRBJ1-1; TRBD1 might be the D (5 bases). CDR3 residues: CASSMTVNTEAFF. The CDR3 DNA reads as TGTGCCAGCAGCATGACAGTGAACACTGAAGCTTTCTTT.